One and the same sample provided the 12 T cell receptor beta chains below, sequenced in a study of neurological immune-mediated disorders. From the 5' RACE reads, TCRdb called clonotypes with MiXCR, one entry per CDR3 protein. Counted here are some 35,000 distinct CDR3 sequences, more than 9% occurring once; the ten biggest clones make up about 3.9%. Specimen: CD4+ T cells from blood. The receptors were gathered from a woman in her twenties or thirties with HTLV-1-associated myelopathy (HAM/TSP).

This clonotype was counted ten times or more. V gene TRBV29-1 combines with J gene TRBJ1-1; D not resolved. This CDR3 has 12 residues. Deletions cut 5 bases from V and 1 base from J, with 8 bases between. From germline, CDR1 is SQVTM and CDR2 ANQGSEA. In DNA, the CDR3 is TGCAGCGTTCGGCTCGGGAACACTGAAGCTTTCTTT. Its protein is CSVRLGNTEAFF.

This clonotype has at least ten counts. The V call is TRBV3-1, the J call TRBJ1-1, with 9 bases identical to TRBD1. This CDR3 region has 15 residues. Germline V gene data show CDR1 as LGHDT and CDR2 as YNNKEL (reference sequence). The V segment lost 3 bases and the J segment 4 bases; nucleotides outside the gene matches: 6. CDR3 nucleotide sequence: TGTGCCAGCAGCCACAGACAGGGGGTGTCCACTGAAGCTTTCTTT. Protein sequence: CASSHRQGVSTEAFF.

This clonotype was counted ten times or more. The V call is TRBV20-1, the J call TRBJ2-2; TRBD1 agrees at 8 bases. Looked up from germline, CDR1 is DFQATT and CDR2 is SNEGSKA (reference sequence). This CDR3 has 14 amino acids. Losses at the gene ends were 5 bases for V and 4 bases for J; bases not matched to a gene: 6. CDR3 protein: CSASTGTGTGELFF. The CDR3 DNA reads TGCAGTGCTTCGACCGGGACAGGCACCGGGGAGCTGTTTTTT.

In its sample, this clonotype was seen many times. The rearrangement links TRBV12-3 or TRBV12-4 to TRBJ1-1; 8 nucleotides line up with TRBD1. The CDR3 extends over 14 amino acids. V lost 3 bases to trimming and J lost 6 bases; unmatched junction nucleotides: 6. For the CDR3, the DNA is TGTGCCAGCAGTTTTGTTCTGACAGGGGCTGAAGCTTTCTTT. This sequence encodes CASSFVLTGAEAFF.

This clonotype was seen repeatedly, ten times or more. The V gene is TRBV20-1, the J gene TRBJ2-7; D might be TRBD1 or TRBD2, each matching 7 bases. Germline loops: CDR1 DFQATT, CDR2 SNEGSKA (reference sequence). This CDR3 has 14 residues. V shed 6 bases and J shed 0 bases, with 15 bases lying between them. Here the CDR3 DNA reads TGCAGTGCCACAGGGGAGGGGGGCTCCTACGAGCAGTACTTC. This encodes CSATGEGGSYEQYF.

This clonotype was recorded many times. This chain connects TRBV20-1 to TRBJ2-7; 9 positions agree with TRBD2. After removal of 7 bases from V and 6 bases from J, the junction contained 13 bases not matched to a gene. CDR1 is DFQATT, CDR2 SNEGSKA, per germline (reference sequence). The length of the CDR3 is 14 residues. CDR3 residues: CSGTTAGGVPEQYF. Here the CDR3 DNA reads TGCAGTGGGACCACTGCGGGGGGGGTTCCCGAGCAGTACTTC.

This clonotype was seen repeatedly, ten times or more. The chain uses TRBV6-6 and TRBJ2-3, with 8 bases matching TRBD2. Per germline, CDR1 MNHNY and CDR2 SVGAGI (reference sequence). V was pared by 6 bases and J by 2 bases, with 10 bases of the junction left unmatched. CDR3 length equals 16 residues. CDR3 region: CASRRRGGGSTDTQYF. The CDR3 DNA follows: TGTGCCAGCAGACGCCGGGGGGGCGGGTCCACAGATACGCAGTATTTT.

The rearrangement uses TRBV30 and TRBJ1-6; D is undetermined. The length of the CDR3 is 13 residues. V was trimmed by 7 bases and J by 7 bases, leaving 14 bases between them. The V gene's germline CDR1 is GTSNPN and CDR2 SVGIG (reference sequence). The CDR3: CASSHGGNSPLHF. CDR3 coding DNA: TGTGCCTCCTCGCATGGTGGGAATTCACCCCTCCACTTT.

This clonotype was detected ten times or more. This chain connects TRBV5-8 to TRBJ2-7; 9 nucleotides line up with TRBD2. The germline CDR1 and CDR2 sequences are SGHTS and YDEGEE. This CDR3 has 14 residues. Unmatched junction bases numbered 10, after V lost 5 bases and J lost 7 bases. The CDR3 reads CASSRREGRQEQYF. The CDR3 bases are TGTGCCAGCAGTCGGCGGGAGGGGCGCCAGGAGCAGTACTTC.

This clonotype was counted at least ten times. The V and J genes are TRBV4-2 and TRBJ1-6; unclear D gene. Trimming left V 0 bases short and J 6 bases short, with 12 bases between. This CDR3 is 16 amino acids long. CDR1 is LGHNA and CDR2 is YNFKEQ in the germline V gene. The CDR3: CASSQDGGVSNSPLHF. For the CDR3, the DNA is TGTGCCAGCAGCCAAGATGGCGGCGTCTCTAATTCACCCCTCCACTTT.

This clonotype was counted many times. CDR3 protein: CASSDRIAGGPWNEQFF. In DNA form, the CDR3 reads TGCGCCAGCAGTGATAGGATAGCGGGGGGGCCATGGAATGAGCAGTTCTTC. The chain has TRBV10-1 and TRBJ2-1, with 11 bases fitting TRBD2. Germline-derived CDR1 and CDR2 are WNHNN and SYGVQD (reference sequence). The CDR3 runs 17 residues. The J segment lost 7 bases and the V segment lost 3 bases, leaving 11 bases of the junction unmatched.

This clonotype was detected many times. The J gene is TRBJ1-1, the V gene TRBV14; D is uncertain. The CDR3 spans 13 residues. The V gene lost 8 bases and the J gene lost 0 bases, with 10 bases spanning the gap. Per the germline V gene, CDR1 is SGHDN and CDR2 is FVKESK. Written as DNA, the CDR3 is TGTGCCAGCGAGGAACACCTGAACACTGAAGCTTTCTTT. It yields the protein CASEEHLNTEAFF.